These T cell receptor beta chains were read from a single sample in a study of blood T cell repertoires in COVID-19. Profiling relied on immunoSEQ multiplex PCR, and the TCRdb table lists in-frame clones only, not all of them. The data show 170,000 or so clones, with approximately 88% seen just once and about 14% held by the top ten. Sequencing used peripheral blood. These receptors all come from a man between 18 and 29 years old with active or convalescent COVID-19. Both conserved end residues are part of each CDR3. The D gene is left open where the match is weak. Size values are once, few and many counts, or a class for expanded clones, and some rows have none.

TRBV6-1	TRBJ1-1	few	.	TGTGCCAGCAGTGACCATGGGCTTGTTGTGGGAGCTTTCTTT	CASSDHGLVVGAFF
TRBV19	TRBJ1-3	.	TRBD1	TGTGCCAGTAGACCCGGGACAGGGATTCGAAACACCATATATTTT	CASRPGTGIRNTIYF
TRBV5-1	TRBJ2-2	.	.	TGCGCCAGCAGCTTCGGGGGACCCACCGGGGAGCTGTTTTTT	CASSFGGPTGELFF
TRBV12-3/TRBV12-4	TRBJ1-2	.	.	TGTGCCAGCAGTTTAGTAAGGGGTCATGGCTACACCTTC	CASSLVRGHGYTF
TRBV27	TRBJ2-7	.	.	TGTGCCAGCAGGAGAACTAGCCCTCCCCACTACGAGCAGTACTTC	CASRRTSPPHYEQYF
TRBV18	TRBJ1-2	.	.	TGTGCCAGCTCACCACCTTCAGGGTATGGCTACACCTTC	CASSPPSGYGYTF
TRBV5-6	TRBJ1-1	.	.	TGTGCCAGCAGCTTGGGCGCCGTTATAGAAGCTTTCTTT	CASSLGAVIEAFF
TRBV20-1	TRBJ2-2	.	.	TGCAGTGTGTCCCGTTACGGGGAGCTGTTTTTT	CSVSRYGELFF
TRBV3-1/TRBV3-2	TRBJ2-5	.	.	TGTGCCAGCAGCCAAGGTGAGGCAGGTACAGGAGAGACCCAGTACTTC	CASSQGEAGTGETQYF
TRBV18	TRBJ1-1	.	.	TGTGCCAGCTCACCAGGAGGCAGTGAAGCTTTCTTT	CASSPGGSEAFF
TRBV27	TRBJ2-7	.	TRBD1	TGTGCCAGCAGGCGACAGGGGCGATACGAGCAGTACTTC	CASRRQGRYEQYF
TRBV7-2	TRBJ2-7	.	TRBD2	TGTGCCAGCAGCTTTAGCGGGGGAGCCTACGAGCAGTACTTC	CASSFSGGAYEQYF
TRBV7-2	TRBJ2-1	.	.	TGTGCCAGCAGCTTAGCCACGGGACTTTACAATGAGCAGTTCTTC	CASSLATGLYNEQFF
TRBV3-1/TRBV3-2	TRBJ2-5	.	TRBD2	TGTGCCAGCAGCCAAGATTATTCCGCGGGAGGGGCCCAGTACTTC	CASSQDYSAGGAQYF
TRBV6-4	TRBJ2-3	few	TRBD2	TGTGCCAGCAGTGGAACCGGGACTAGCGGCTCAGATACGCAGTATTTT	CASSGTGTSGSDTQYF
TRBV10-2	TRBJ2-3	.	TRBD2	TGCGCCAGCAGTGTCGGGGGGGCCACAGATACGCAGTATTTT	CASSVGGATDTQYF
TRBV5-8	TRBJ1-2	.	TRBD1	TGTGCCAGCAGCTTCCCCTACAGGGGCTCGGGCTATGGCTACACCTTC	CASSFPYRGSGYGYTF
TRBV6-5	TRBJ1-2	.	.	TGTGCCAGCAGCAGATACAGGGAGAACTATGGCTACACCTTC	CASSRYRENYGYTF
TRBV5-1	TRBJ2-7	once	TRBD1	TGCGCCAGCAGCTTGCAGAGACAGGGTGTCAACGAGCAGTACTTC	CASSLQRQGVNEQYF
TRBV28	TRBJ1-2	few	.	TGTGCCAGCAGTCAATCAGGGGTTGGCTACACCTTC	CASSQSGVGYTF
TRBV6-6	TRBJ1-5	.	.	TGTGCCAGCACCTCAGGATCTACTAATCAGCCCCAGCATTTT	CASTSGSTNQPQHF
TRBV5-1	TRBJ1-4	.	TRBD1	TGCGCCAGCAGCTGGACAGGGGGAAATGAAAAACTGTTTTTT	CASSWTGGNEKLFF
TRBV6-1	TRBJ1-2	.	.	TGTGCCAGCAGTGAAAACATTGCGGCAGCTATGATGAGTGGCTACACCTTC	CASSENIAAAMMSGYTF
TRBV9	TRBJ2-1	.	.	TGTGCCAGCAGCCCCACATACAATGAGCAGTTCTTC	CASSPTYNEQFF
TRBV12-3/TRBV12-4	TRBJ1-6	.	.	TGTGCCAGCAGTTTAGAGGCAGGCTCACCCCTCCACTTT	CASSLEAGSPLHF
TRBV28	TRBJ1-1	.	.	TGTGCCAGCAGTTATAAAATTCAGGGTAACACTGAAGCTTTCTTT	CASSYKIQGNTEAFF
TRBV4-2	TRBJ2-7	few	.	TGTGCCAGCAGCCAGGAGGATAGGAACTACGAGCAGTACTTC	CASSQEDRNYEQYF
TRBV29-1	TRBJ2-3	once	TRBD1	TGCAGCGTTGCTCCGAGGACAGGGGAAGGTACGCAGTATTTT	CSVAPRTGEGTQYF
TRBV2	TRBJ1-2	.	TRBD1	TGTGCCAGCGGTTTCCGGGACAGGGTATCCGACTACACCTTC	CASGFRDRVSDYTF
TRBV6-1	TRBJ2-5	.	TRBD1	TGTGCCAGCAGTGAAGCAGCCGGGACAGTGGAAGAGACCCAGTACTTC	CASSEAAGTVEETQYF
TRBV7-2	TRBJ1-5	.	TRBD1	TGTGCCAGCAGCTTTACAGGGGGGACCAATCAGCCCCAGCATTTT	CASSFTGGTNQPQHF
TRBV28	TRBJ1-2	once	TRBD1	TGTGCCAGCAGGCCAACAGGGGGCGACTATGGCTACACCTTC	CASRPTGGDYGYTF
TRBV27	TRBJ1-5	once	.	TGTGCCAGCAGTTTATCAGCTGGGACTTATAGCAATCAGCCCCAGCATTTT	CASSLSAGTYSNQPQHF
TRBV6-5	TRBJ1-2	.	.	TGTGCCAGCAGTTACTCCAGGAGGGAGTACCATGGCTACACCTTC	CASSYSRREYHGYTF
TRBV6-5	TRBJ1-5	.	.	TGTGCCAGCAATGTCAGGAGCAATCAGCCCCAGCATTTT	CASNVRSNQPQHF
TRBV18	TRBJ1-2	.	.	TGTGCCAGCTCACCACCGGGGGGGCATGGCTACACCTTC	CASSPPGGHGYTF
TRBV7-9	TRBJ2-3	.	.	TGTGCCAGCAGCTCTAGACAGGGAGGCACGTCAGATACGCAGTATTTT	CASSSRQGGTSDTQYF
TRBV3-1/TRBV3-2	TRBJ2-3	.	.	TGTGCCAGCAGCCAAGCGCCAGATCGCACAGATACGCAGTATTTT	CASSQAPDRTDTQYF
TRBV6-1	TRBJ1-2	.	.	TGTGCCAGCAGTGAGACCGGGACATCGGGCTATGGCTACACCTTC	CASSETGTSGYGYTF
TRBV18	TRBJ1-1	.	TRBD1	TGTGCCAGCTCACCGATTACAGGGGAGAACACTGAAGCTTTCTTT	CASSPITGENTEAFF
TRBV7-6	TRBJ2-1	.	TRBD2	TGTGCCAGCAGCTCCGGGACTAGCGGGAGCATCCATGAGCAGTTCTTC	CASSSGTSGSIHEQFF